This TCR beta chain came from a study of blood T cells in healthy people across ages. Whole-study context: About one barcoded beta molecule per two T cells came from capture by template switching.

Germline V gene data show CDR1 as DFQATT and CDR2 as SNEGSKA (reference sequence). The CDR3 spans 13 residues. Per individual sample, total RNA of at least 5.5 micrograms was extracted. This clonotype was picked up a small number of times. The antigen remains unidentified. For the second PCR, which ran for about 7 to 11 cycles, a sample-barcoded 5' primer and a J-beta primer mix were used. TCRdb reprocessed the 5' RACE reads with MiXCR, giving one entry per CDR3 protein. Of about 1.6 million distinct CDR3 sequences in the sample, 30% to 35% are singletons; the top ten hold around 10%. Overall study findings and caveats: The diversity estimates, figures obtained from one million T cells, were considered underestimates.

This chain links TRBV20-1 with TRBJ2-5; D is unresolved. The J call is doubtful: the DNA matches TRBJ2-7 better. This TCR was recovered from a woman aged 25 to 39 in good health. Sequenced sample: blood. The CDR3 is CSANAGLSHEQYF. The DNA for the CDR3 is TGCAGTGCAAACGCCGGATTGAGCCACGAGCAGTACTTC.